This T cell receptor (beta chain) was identified in a study of shared clonotypes between healthy human individuals. The repertoire was sequenced with immunoSEQ multiplex PCR; TCRdb's copy has only in-frame clones and lacks some. The profile covers roughly 2 million clones, with approximately 94% appearing a single time and over 0.1% taken by the ten largest. Study-wide points: All-four-donor shared clonotypes had higher generation probabilities than non-shared clonotypes did.

Partitioning of CD4+ cells yielded a CD45RA+ naive subset and a CD45RA-negative memory subset. Trimming at V came to 5 bases and at J to 6 bases, leaving 6 bases not matched to a gene. There are 13 residues in the CDR3. Germline V gene lookup returns CDR1 SNHLY and CDR2 FYNNEI. A word on this clone: Its target is unknown.

The clonotype was recovered from a young man in good health. This sequence joins TRBV2 and TRBJ1-1; 7 nucleotides line up with TRBD1. Sequencing was done on a sample of naive CD4+ T cells sorted from blood. Subset given: CD45RA+ positively selected. CDR3 loop: CASSPQGEAEAFF. DNA of the CDR3: TGTGCCAGCAGTCCTCAGGGGGAGGCTGAAGCTTTCTTT.